A single sample gave rise to the 21 T cell receptor beta chains below, sequenced in a study of beta chain features in type 1 diabetes. cDNA synthesis used the whole RNA isolate, giving expressed TCRB sequences. Libraries were prepared by immunoSEQ multiplex PCR; TCRdb keeps only in-frame clonotypes and omits some of them. The sample consists of around 400,000 clones, 10% to 15% of them appearing once. The sample consisted of naive CD4+ T cells from blood. These receptors were taken from a man aged 18 to 29 in good health.

This clone was counted a few times. The chain has TRBV7-9 and TRBJ1-5; no firm D call. This CDR3 contains 15 residues. V was shortened by 4 bases and J by 2 bases, with 12 bases between the two germline ends. Germline values: CDR1 SEHNR, CDR2 FQNEAQ (reference sequence). The CDR3 nucleotides are TGTGCCAGCAGCTCCCCGGGTCTCGGCAATCAGCCCCAGCATTTT. Translating gives CASSSPGLGNQPQHF.

V is TRBV5-4 and J is TRBJ2-5, with D maybe TRBD1 (6 bases). This CDR3 has 13 residues. The V gene's germline CDR1 is SGHNT and CDR2 YYREEE (reference sequence). With 0 bases removed from V and 5 bases from J, the gap between germline ends came to 8 bases. This CDR3 is CASSLGQGETQYF. CDR3 DNA sequence: TGTGCCAGCAGCTTGGGCCAGGGGGAGACCCAGTACTTC. The full variable domain, with the rest looked up from reference TRBV5-4 and TRBJ2-5, is ETGVTQSPTHLIKTRGQQVTLRCSSQSGHNTVSWYQQALGQGPQFIFQYYREEENGRGNFPPRFSGLQFPNYSSELNVNALELDDSALYLCASSLGQGETQYFGPGTRLLVL.

This clone was counted between two and nine times. This chain links TRBV11-3 with TRBJ2-7; 13 bases are shared with TRBD2. This CDR3 spans 15 amino acids. J was trimmed by 3 bases and V by 5 bases; bases with no gene match: 4. Germline V lookup: CDR1 SGHNT, CDR2 YENEEA. The CDR3 coding sequence is TGTGCCAGCAGCCGCGGACTAGCGGGGGACTACGAGCAGTACTTC. This encodes CASSRGLAGDYEQYF.

This clone was seen more than once but under ten times. The V call is TRBV4-3, the J call TRBJ2-7; tentative D call: TRBD1 (6 bases). The CDR3 covers 15 residues. V was trimmed by 0 bases and J by 1 base, leaving 10 bases between them. Germline V gene data show CDR1 as LGHNA and CDR2 as YSLEER. The CDR3 protein is CASSQDPGVSYEQYF. For the CDR3, the DNA is TGCGCCAGCAGCCAAGATCCAGGGGTTTCCTACGAGCAGTACTTC.

This clone was counted a few times. The genes are TRBV28 and TRBJ1-5; 8 positions agree with TRBD1. V shed 5 bases and J 5 bases; nucleotides not matched to a gene: 8. The CDR3 contains 15 residues. Per germline, CDR1 MDHEN and CDR2 SYDVKM. The CDR3 loop is CASSADGQGYQPQHF. The CDR3 DNA is TGTGCCAGCAGTGCGGATGGACAGGGTTATCAGCCCCAGCATTTT.

The chain employs TRBV13 and TRBJ1-1, with D perhaps TRBD1 (5 bases). The CDR3 has 17 residues. The V end was cut by 7 bases, the J end by 1 base, with 22 bases between. Germline V CDR1 and CDR2: PRHDT, FYEKMQ (reference sequence). The CDR3 DNA reads TGTGCCAGCACCCAAGGACACCTCGGCGGTAGGAACACTGAAGCTTTCTTT. This codes for CASTQGHLGGRNTEAFF.

In this sample, this clone turned up a few times. The rearrangement uses TRBV7-3 and TRBJ2-6; TRBD2 is a possible D gene (7 bases). V was cut by 5 bases and J by 0 bases, with 17 bases left in between. Germline V gene lookup returns CDR1 SGHTA and CDR2 FQGTGA. This CDR3 has 18 residues. Written as DNA, the CDR3 is TGTGCCAGCAGCCAAGGGGGGGGCCTCCCCTCTGGGGCCAACGTCCTGACTTTC. Translated: CASSQGGGLPSGANVLTF.

This sequence joins TRBV13 and TRBJ2-3, with TRBD2 matching over 10 bases. Germline lookup yields CDR1 PRHDT and CDR2 FYEKMQ (reference sequence). The CDR3 sequence is 18 residues long. V lost 1 base, J lost 0 bases, and 7 bases stayed unmatched. CDR3 bases: TGTGCCAGCAGCTTAGAGCGGGAGGGCCTGGGTAGCACAGATACGCAGTATTTT. As protein: CASSLEREGLGSTDTQYF. Full variable domain (rest looked up from reference TRBV13 and TRBJ2-3): AAGVIQSPRHLIKEKRETATLKCYPIPRHDTVYWYQQGPGQDPQFLISFYEKMQSDKGSIPDRFSAQQFSDYHSELNMSSLELGDSALYFCASSLEREGLGSTDTQYFGPGTRLTVL.

The rearrangement uses TRBV5-1 and TRBJ2-7; D ambiguous. V dropped 0 bases and J dropped 0 bases, with 7 bases sitting between them. The germline V gene encodes CDR1 SGHRS and CDR2 YFSETQ. CDR3 length: 14 amino acids. CDR3 protein: CASSLDRRSYEQYF. CDR3 nucleotides: TGCGCCAGCAGCTTGGATCGTCGCTCCTACGAGCAGTACTTC.

The chain carries TRBV5-1 and TRBJ2-3, with TRBD2 matching over 7 bases. Germline V CDR1 and CDR2: SGHRS, YFSETQ. The CDR3 sequence is 14 residues long. Trimming removed 7 bases from V and 2 bases from J; junction bases left unmatched: 7. CDR3 sequence reads: CASSLAGATDTQYF. CDR3 sequence (DNA): TGCGCCAGCTCCCTTGCGGGAGCCACAGATACGCAGTATTTT. Full variable domain (remainder filled in from reference TRBV5-1 and TRBJ2-3): KAGVTQTPRYLIKTRGQQVTLSCSPISGHRSVSWYQQTPGQGLQFLFEYFSETQRNKGNFPGRFSGRQFSNSRSEMNVSTLELGDSALYLCASSLAGATDTQYFGPGTRLTVL.

This clone was seen a few times. Other DNA sequences in the sample encode the same CDR3. V gene TRBV5-1 combines with J gene TRBJ2-2; D is uncertain. The germline gives CDR1 SGHRS, CDR2 YFSETQ. Trimming stripped 4 bases from V and 0 bases from J, with 7 bases between. The CDR3 contains 14 residues. The CDR3 spells CASSLTTNTGELFF. Written as DNA, the CDR3 is TGCGCCAGCAGCCTGACAACGAACACCGGGGAGCTGTTTTTT.

This clone showed up just a few times. The V call is TRBV27, the J call TRBJ1-5, with 10 bases identical to TRBD1. With 5 bases clipped from V and 4 bases from J, the junction kept 5 bases outside the gene matches. CDR1 is MNHEY, CDR2 SMNVEV, per germline (reference sequence). CDR3 length: 15 amino acids. CDR3 DNA: TGTGCCAGCAGTCCGATGGGACAGGGGAATCAGCCCCAGCATTTT. Amino acids: CASSPMGQGNQPQHF.

This clone was counted only a few times. The chain links TRBV30 to TRBJ1-5, with a tentative D call TRBD1 (5 bases). Germline CDR1 reads GTSNPN; CDR2 reads SVGIG (reference sequence). V was clipped by 4 bases and J by 7 bases, with 14 bases between them. This CDR3 region has 13 residues. This CDR3 is CAWTPSGDQPQHF. The CDR3 DNA is TGTGCCTGGACCCCGTCGGGGGACCAGCCCCAGCATTTT.

This clone showed up just a few times. This chain uses TRBV19 with TRBJ2-7; tentative D call: TRBD2 (5 bases). Per the germline V gene, CDR1 is LNHDA and CDR2 is SQIVND (reference sequence). The CDR3 loop spans 14 amino acids. V lost 5 bases and J 6 bases, leaving 17 bases between the germline ends. CDR3 loop: CASSSSGASREQYF. In nucleotides, the CDR3 is TGTGCCAGTAGTTCCAGCGGTGCGTCGCGCGAGCAGTACTTC.

The table lists this clone with a few counts. V gene TRBV18 combines with J gene TRBJ1-1, with TRBD1 as a possible D gene (6 bases). CDR3 length: 16 residues. Trimming stripped 2 bases from V and 4 bases from J, with 17 bases between. In germline, CDR1 is KGHSH, CDR2 LQKENI. The CDR3 reads CASSPRQPGETTEAFF. CDR3 nucleotides: TGTGCCAGCTCACCAAGGCAGCCAGGGGAGACCACTGAAGCTTTCTTT.

The CDR3 reads CASSLQGPGELFF. The CDR3 nucleotides are TGTGCCAGCAGCCTACAGGGCCCCGGGGAGCTGTTTTTT. The chain joins TRBV11-3 to TRBJ2-2; D possibly corresponds to TRBD1 (6 bases). The CDR3 contains 13 residues. V lost 5 bases to trimming and J lost 6 bases, with 10 bases between them. CDR1 SGHNT and CDR2 YENEEA come from the germline V gene.

This clone was counted a few times. The chain recombines TRBV5-1 with TRBJ1-3; D is unclear. Between the trimmed V and J ends, which lost 0 bases and 1 base, there was a span of 8 bases. Germline CDR1 and CDR2: SGHRS and YFSETQ. This CDR3 contains 15 residues. In DNA, the CDR3 is TGCGCCAGCAGCTTGGATAGTCTGTCTGGAAACACCATATATTTT. Amino acids: CASSLDSLSGNTIYF.

The chain uses TRBV7-9 and TRBJ1-2; 7 nucleotides match TRBD1. The CDR3 runs 12 residues. CDR1 SEHNR and CDR2 FQNEAQ come from the germline V gene (reference sequence). The junction had 3 bases not matched to a gene; V was cut back by 5 bases and J by 6 bases. CDR3 in amino acids: CASSITGDGYTF. CDR3 sequence (DNA): TGTGCCAGCAGCATTACAGGGGATGGCTACACCTTC.

This clone has more than one count but fewer than ten. This chain links TRBV5-4 with TRBJ2-7, with TRBD2 matching over 11 bases. The CDR3 spans 13 residues. CDR1 SGHNT and CDR2 YYREEE come from the germline V gene (reference sequence). V gave up 3 bases and J gave up 6 bases; unmatched junction bases: 2. The CDR3 coding sequence is TGTGCCAGCAGCTCGACTAGCGGGACCGAGCAGTACTTC. This codes for CASSSTSGTEQYF. Full variable domain (rest looked up from reference TRBV5-4 and TRBJ2-7): ETGVTQSPTHLIKTRGQQVTLRCSSQSGHNTVSWYQQALGQGPQFIFQYYREEENGRGNFPPRFSGLQFPNYSSELNVNALELDDSALYLCASSSTSGTEQYFGPGTRLTVT.

The rearrangement joins TRBV28 to TRBJ2-2; D is ambiguous. In germline, CDR1 is MDHEN, CDR2 SYDVKM. This CDR3 has 11 amino acids. V lost 7 bases and J 8 bases, leaving 8 bases between the germline ends. The CDR3 DNA reads as TGTGCCAGCAACTGGGCGGGGGAGCTGTTTTTT. This encodes CASNWAGELFF.

The count of this clone is one. V gene TRBV5-4 combines with J gene TRBJ1-2, with TRBD1 identical over 9 bases. Germline V gene data show CDR1 as SGHNT and CDR2 as YYREEE (reference sequence). This CDR3 is built from 14 residues. J lost 4 bases, V lost 4 bases, and 5 bases had no gene match. In DNA, the CDR3 is TGTGCCAGCAGCGAGGGACAGGGTGGCTATGGCTACACCTTC. Amino acids: CASSEGQGGYGYTF.